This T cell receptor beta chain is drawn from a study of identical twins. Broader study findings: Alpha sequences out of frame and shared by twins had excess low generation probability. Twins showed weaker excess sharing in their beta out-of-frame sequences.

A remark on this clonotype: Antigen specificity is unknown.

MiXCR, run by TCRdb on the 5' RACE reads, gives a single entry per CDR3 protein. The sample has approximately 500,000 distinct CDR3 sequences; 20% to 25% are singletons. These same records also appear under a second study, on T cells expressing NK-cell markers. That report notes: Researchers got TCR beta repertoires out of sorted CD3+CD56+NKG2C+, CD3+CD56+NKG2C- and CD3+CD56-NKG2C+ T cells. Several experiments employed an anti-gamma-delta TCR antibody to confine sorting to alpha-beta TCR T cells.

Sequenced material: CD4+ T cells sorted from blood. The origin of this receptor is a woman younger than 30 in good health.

The CDR3 loop is CASSPRSARDSPLHF. The CDR3 DNA sequence: TGTGCCAGCAGCCCCAGGAGCGCCAGAGATTCACCCCTCCACTTT. J is TRBJ1-6 and V is TRBV5-4; D ambiguous. Germline lookup yields CDR1 SGHNT and CDR2 YYREEE (reference sequence). The V and J ends lost 4 bases and 8 bases respectively, with 16 bases between them. CDR3 length equals 15 residues.